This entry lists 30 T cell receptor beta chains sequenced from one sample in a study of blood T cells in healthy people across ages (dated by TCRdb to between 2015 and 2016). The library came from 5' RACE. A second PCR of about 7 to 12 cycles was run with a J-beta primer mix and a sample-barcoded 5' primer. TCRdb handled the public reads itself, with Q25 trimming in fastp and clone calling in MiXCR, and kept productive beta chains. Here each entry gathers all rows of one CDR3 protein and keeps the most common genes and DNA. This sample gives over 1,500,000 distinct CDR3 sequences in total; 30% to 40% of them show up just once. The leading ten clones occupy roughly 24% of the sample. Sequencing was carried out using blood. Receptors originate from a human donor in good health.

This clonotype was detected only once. The DNA of the CDR3 is TGTGCCAGCAGTCTTCTTCCGGGACATGAGCAGTTCTTC. It is translated as CASSLLPGHEQFF. This chain connects TRBV28 to TRBJ2-1; possibly TRBD1 or TRBD2 for D (5 bases each). Trimming took 5 bases from V and 8 from J, leaving 13 bases between them. Germline V gene data show CDR1 as MDHEN and CDR2 as SYDVKM. The length of the CDR3 is 13 residues.

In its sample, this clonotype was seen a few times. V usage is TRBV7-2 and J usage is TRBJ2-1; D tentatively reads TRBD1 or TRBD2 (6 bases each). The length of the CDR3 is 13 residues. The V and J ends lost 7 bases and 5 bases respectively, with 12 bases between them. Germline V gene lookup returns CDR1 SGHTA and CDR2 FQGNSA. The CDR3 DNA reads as TGTGCCAGCAACCGGGGGCCAGACAATGAGCAGTTCTTC. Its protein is CASNRGPDNEQFF.

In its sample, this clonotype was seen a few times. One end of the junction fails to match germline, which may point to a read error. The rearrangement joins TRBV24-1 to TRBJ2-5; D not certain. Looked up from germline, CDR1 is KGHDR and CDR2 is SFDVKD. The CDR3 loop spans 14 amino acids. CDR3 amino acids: CATSDFRTEETQYF. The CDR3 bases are TGTGCCACCAGCGATTTTCGGACGGAAGAGACCCAGTACTTC.

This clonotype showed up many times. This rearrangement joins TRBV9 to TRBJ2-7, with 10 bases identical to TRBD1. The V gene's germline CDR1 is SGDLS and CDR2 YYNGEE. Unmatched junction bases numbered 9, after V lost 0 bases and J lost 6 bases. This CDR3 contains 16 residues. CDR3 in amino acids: CASSVDPGQGSGEQYF. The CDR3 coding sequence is TGTGCCAGCAGCGTAGATCCGGGACAGGGGTCCGGCGAGCAGTACTTC. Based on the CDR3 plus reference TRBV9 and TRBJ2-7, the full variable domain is DSGVTQTPKHLITATGQRVTLRCSPRSGDLSVYWYQQSLDQGLQFLIQYYNGEERAKGNILERFSAQQFPDLHSELNLSSLELGDSALYFCASSVDPGQGSGEQYFGPGTRLTVT.

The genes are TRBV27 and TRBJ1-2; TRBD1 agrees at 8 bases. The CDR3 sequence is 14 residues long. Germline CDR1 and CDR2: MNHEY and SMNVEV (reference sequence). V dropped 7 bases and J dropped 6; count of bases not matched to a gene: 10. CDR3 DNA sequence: TGTGCCAGCAAGGAGCTACAGGGGGTGCATGGCTACACCTTC. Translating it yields CASKELQGVHGYTF.

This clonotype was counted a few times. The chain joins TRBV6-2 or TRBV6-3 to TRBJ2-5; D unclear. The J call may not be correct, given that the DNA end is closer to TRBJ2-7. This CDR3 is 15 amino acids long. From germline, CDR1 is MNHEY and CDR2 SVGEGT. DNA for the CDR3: TGTGCCAGCAGCCCCCTAGGGAACGGCGGTTACGAGCAGTACTTC. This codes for CASSPLGNGGYEQYF.

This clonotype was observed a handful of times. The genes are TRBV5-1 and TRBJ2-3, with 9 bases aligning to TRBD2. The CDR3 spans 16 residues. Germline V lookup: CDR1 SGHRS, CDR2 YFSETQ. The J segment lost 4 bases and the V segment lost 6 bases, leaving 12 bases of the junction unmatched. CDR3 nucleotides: TGCGCCAGCACGAGCGGGGGGCGGTTCGACGCAGATACGCAGTATTTT. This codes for CASTSGGRFDADTQYF.

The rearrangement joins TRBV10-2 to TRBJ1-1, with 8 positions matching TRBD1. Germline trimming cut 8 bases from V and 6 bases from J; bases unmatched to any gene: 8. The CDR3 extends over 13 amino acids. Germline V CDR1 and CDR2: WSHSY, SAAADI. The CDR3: CASSGQGPPEAFF. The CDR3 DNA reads TGCGCCAGCTCCGGACAGGGCCCCCCTGAAGCTTTCTTT.

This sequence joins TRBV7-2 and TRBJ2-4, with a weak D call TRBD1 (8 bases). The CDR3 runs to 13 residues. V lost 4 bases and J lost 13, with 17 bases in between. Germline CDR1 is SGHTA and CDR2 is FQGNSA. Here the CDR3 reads CASSSQGAREQYF. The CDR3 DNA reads TGTGCCAGCAGCTCCCAGGGGGCGCGGGAGCAGTACTTC.

This CDR3 reads CASSRYREGSPLHF. The CDR3, as DNA: TGTGCCAGCAGTCGATATCGGGAGGGCTCACCCCTCCACTTT. The chain joins TRBV12-3 or TRBV12-4 to TRBJ1-6; no clear D gene. The CDR3 covers 14 residues. V lost 5 bases and J lost 10, with 15 bases in between.

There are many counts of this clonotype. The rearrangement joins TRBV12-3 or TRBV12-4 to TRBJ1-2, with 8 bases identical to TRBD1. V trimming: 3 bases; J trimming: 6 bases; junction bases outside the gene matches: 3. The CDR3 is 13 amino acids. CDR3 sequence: CASSLTGADGYTF. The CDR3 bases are TGTGCCAGCAGTTTGACAGGGGCAGATGGCTACACCTTC.

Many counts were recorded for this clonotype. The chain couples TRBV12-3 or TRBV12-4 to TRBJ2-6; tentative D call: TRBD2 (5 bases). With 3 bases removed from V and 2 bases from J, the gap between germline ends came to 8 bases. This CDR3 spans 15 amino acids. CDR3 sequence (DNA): TGTGCCAGCAGTTTTTGGGGAGCTGGGGCCAACGTCCTGACTTTC. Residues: CASSFWGAGANVLTF.

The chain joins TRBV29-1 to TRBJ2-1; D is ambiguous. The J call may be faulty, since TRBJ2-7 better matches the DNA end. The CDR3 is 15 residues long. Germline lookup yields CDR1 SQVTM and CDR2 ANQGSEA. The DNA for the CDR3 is TGCAGCGTTGGCTCTGGGCCCAGCTCCTACAATGAGCAGTACTTC. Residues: CSVGSGPSSYNEQYF.

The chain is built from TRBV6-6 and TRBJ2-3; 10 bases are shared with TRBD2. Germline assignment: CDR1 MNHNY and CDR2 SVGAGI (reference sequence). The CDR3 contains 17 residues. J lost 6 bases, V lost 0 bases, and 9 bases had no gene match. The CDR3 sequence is CASSYSASGGAVDTQYF. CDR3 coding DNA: TGTGCCAGCAGTTACTCGGCGAGCGGGGGGGCTGTTGATACGCAGTATTTT.

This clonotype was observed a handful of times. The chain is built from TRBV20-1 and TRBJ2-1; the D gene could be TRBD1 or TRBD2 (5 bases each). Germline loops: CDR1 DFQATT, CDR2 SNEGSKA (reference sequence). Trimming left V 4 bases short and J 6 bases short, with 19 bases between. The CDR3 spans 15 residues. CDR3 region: CSAIDPVFGGNEQFF. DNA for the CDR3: TGCAGTGCTATAGACCCGGTATTTGGGGGCAATGAGCAGTTCTTC.

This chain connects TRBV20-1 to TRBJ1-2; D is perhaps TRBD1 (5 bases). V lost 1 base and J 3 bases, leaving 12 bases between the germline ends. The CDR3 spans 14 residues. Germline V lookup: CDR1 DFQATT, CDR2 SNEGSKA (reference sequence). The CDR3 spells CSARVGREHYGYTF. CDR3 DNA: TGCAGTGCTAGAGTAGGCAGGGAGCACTATGGCTACACCTTC.

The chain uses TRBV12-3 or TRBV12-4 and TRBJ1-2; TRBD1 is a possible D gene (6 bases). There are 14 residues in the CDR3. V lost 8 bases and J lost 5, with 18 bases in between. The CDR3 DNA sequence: TGTGCCAGCTTCTTACAACTAGGGGGTTATGGCTACACCTTC. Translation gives CASFLQLGGYGYTF.

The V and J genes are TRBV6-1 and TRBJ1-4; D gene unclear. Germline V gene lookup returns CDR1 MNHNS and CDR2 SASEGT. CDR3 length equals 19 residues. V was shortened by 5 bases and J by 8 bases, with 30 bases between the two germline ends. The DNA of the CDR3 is TGTGCCAGCAGTAAACACTTGGCCCGAGGCGTCGCGGATCGGGAAAAACTGTTTTTT. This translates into CASSKHLARGVADREKLFF.

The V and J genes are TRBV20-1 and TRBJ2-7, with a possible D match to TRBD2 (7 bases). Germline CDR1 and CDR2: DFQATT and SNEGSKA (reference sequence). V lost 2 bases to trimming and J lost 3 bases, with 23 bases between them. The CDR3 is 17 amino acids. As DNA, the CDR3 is TGCAGTGCTAGATCCTACGCCGGGGGGCGCCGGCGCTACGAGCAGTACTTC. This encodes CSARSYAGGRRRYEQYF.

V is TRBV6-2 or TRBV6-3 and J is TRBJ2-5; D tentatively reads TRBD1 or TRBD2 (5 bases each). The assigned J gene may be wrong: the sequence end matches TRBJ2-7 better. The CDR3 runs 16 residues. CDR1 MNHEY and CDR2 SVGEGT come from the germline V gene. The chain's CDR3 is CASSQRTGTALYEQYF. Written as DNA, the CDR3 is TGTGCCAGCAGTCAACGGACGGGGACCGCCCTTTACGAGCAGTACTTC.

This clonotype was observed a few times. CDR3 in DNA: TGCAGTGCTAGAGTGACCACCGGGGAGCTGTTTTTT. The encoded protein is CSARVTTGELFF. This chain connects TRBV20-1 to TRBJ2-2; D not resolved. The ends were cut back, 1 base at V and 4 bases at J, with 4 bases in the middle. The CDR3 has 12 amino acids. Germline V gene lookup returns CDR1 DFQATT and CDR2 SNEGSKA (reference sequence).

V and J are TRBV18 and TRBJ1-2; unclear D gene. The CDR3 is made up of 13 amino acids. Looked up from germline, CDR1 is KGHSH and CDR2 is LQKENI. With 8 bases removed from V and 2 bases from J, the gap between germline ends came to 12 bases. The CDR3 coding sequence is TGTGCCAGCCTCTCCGGACTAAACTATGGCTACACCTTC. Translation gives CASLSGLNYGYTF. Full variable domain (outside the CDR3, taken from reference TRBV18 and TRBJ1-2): NAGVMQNPRHLVRRRGQEARLRCSPMKGHSHVYWYRQLPEEGLKFMVYLQKENIIDESGMPKERFSAEFPKEGPSILRIQQVVRGDSAAYFCASLSGLNYGYTFGSGTRLTVV.

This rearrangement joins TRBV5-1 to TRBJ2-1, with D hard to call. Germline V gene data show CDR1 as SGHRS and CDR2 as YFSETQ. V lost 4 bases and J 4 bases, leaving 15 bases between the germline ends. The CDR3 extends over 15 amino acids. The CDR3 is CASSPEGDAYNEQFF. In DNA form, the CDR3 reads TGCGCCAGCAGCCCCGAAGGTGACGCGTACAATGAGCAGTTCTTC.

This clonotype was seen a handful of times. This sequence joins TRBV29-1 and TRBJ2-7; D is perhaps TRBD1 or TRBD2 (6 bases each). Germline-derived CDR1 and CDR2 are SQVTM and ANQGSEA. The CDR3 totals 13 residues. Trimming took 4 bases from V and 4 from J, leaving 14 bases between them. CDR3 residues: CSVAGGGKYEQYF. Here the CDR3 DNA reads TGCAGCGTTGCCGGAGGGGGGAAGTACGAGCAGTACTTC.

In DNA, the CDR3 is TGTGCCAGCAGTGTGGGGGAGTTCTACGAGCAGTACTTC. This codes for CASSVGEFYEQYF. The V gene is TRBV2, the J gene TRBJ2-7; D may correspond to TRBD1 or TRBD2 (5 bases each). With 4 bases removed from V and 3 bases from J, the gap between germline ends came to 10 bases. The CDR3 spans 13 residues. CDR1 SNHLY and CDR2 FYNNEI come from the germline V gene.

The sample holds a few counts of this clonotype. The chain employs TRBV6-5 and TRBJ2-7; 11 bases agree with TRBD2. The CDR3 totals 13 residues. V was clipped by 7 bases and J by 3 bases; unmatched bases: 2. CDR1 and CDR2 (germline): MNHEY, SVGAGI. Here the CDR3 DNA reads TGTGCCAGCACTCTAGCGGGGGGCTACGAGCAGTACTTC. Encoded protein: CASTLAGGYEQYF.

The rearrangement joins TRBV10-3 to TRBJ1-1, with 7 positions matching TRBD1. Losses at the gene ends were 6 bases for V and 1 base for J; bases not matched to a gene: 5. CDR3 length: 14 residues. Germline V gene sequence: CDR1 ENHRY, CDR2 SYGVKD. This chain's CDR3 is CAIRQGQPNTEAFF. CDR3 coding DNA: TGTGCCATCAGACAGGGACAGCCGAACACTGAAGCTTTCTTT.

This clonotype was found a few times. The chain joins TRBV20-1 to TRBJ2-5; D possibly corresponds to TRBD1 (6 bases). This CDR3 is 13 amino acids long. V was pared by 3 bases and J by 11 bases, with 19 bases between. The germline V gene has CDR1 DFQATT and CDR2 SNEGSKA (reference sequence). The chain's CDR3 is CSARTNGEGEQYF. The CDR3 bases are TGCAGTGCTAGGACTAACGGAGAGGGGGAGCAGTACTTC.

The CDR3 is CASSRLTGTGLYGYTF. In nucleotides, the CDR3 is TGCGCCAGCAGCCGGCTCACCGGGACGGGTCTTTATGGCTACACCTTC. J is TRBJ1-2 and V is TRBV4-3, with D perhaps TRBD1 (5 bases). The CDR3 runs to 16 residues. Germline-derived CDR1 and CDR2 are LGHNA and YSLEER. V shed 4 bases and J shed 5 bases, with 20 bases lying between them.

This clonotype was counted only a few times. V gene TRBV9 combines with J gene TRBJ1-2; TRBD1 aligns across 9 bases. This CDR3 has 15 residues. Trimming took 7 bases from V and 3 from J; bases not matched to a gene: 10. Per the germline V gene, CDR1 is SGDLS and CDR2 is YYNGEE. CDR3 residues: CASGTPGQGDYGYTF. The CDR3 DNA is TGTGCCAGCGGCACCCCGGGACAGGGTGACTATGGCTACACCTTC.